The TCR beta chain described here comes from a study of T cell responses to AZD1222 COVID-19 vaccine. Generated by immunoSEQ multiplex PCR, the TCRdb table keeps only in-frame clones and is missing some. The top ten hold about 5% of the sample, which has 130,000 to 150,000 clones, 89% seen once. The CDR3 spans 14 residues. The V segment lost 6 bases and the J segment 6 bases; nucleotides outside the gene matches: 8. The V gene's germline CDR1 is MNHNS and CDR2 SASEGT. Comments on this clone: The antigen is unknown.

Study findings and constraints: Mostly white British, mostly female donors; authors suggested clonal diversity may be underestimated.

This specimen was peripheral blood, taken on day 0 of AZD1222 vaccination. The chain joins TRBV6-1 to TRBJ1-5; 7 bases are a match to TRBD1. This TCR was sampled from an adult in good health. CDR3 in DNA: TGTGCCAGCAGAAGCGGGACAGAGGGTCAGCCCCAGCATTTT. Its translation is CASRSGTEGQPQHF.